The 14 T cell receptor beta chains below come from one sample, sequenced in a study of blood T cell repertoires in COVID-19. TCRdb's table, derived via immunoSEQ multiplex PCR, lists solely in-frame clones and lacks some. This table holds around 23,000 clones, 65% to 75% found once. Sequencing was done on a sample of peripheral blood. The receptors here all came from a man in his fifties or sixties with COVID-19, enrolled during active disease.

This clone was detected only once. The gene calls are TRBV2 and TRBJ2-3; 10 positions match TRBD2. V gave up 7 bases and J gave up 2 bases; unmatched junction bases: 12. This CDR3 is 17 amino acids long. Germline V gene sequence: CDR1 SNHLY, CDR2 FYNNEI. The CDR3 DNA follows: TGTGCCAGCACTATAGAGCGGGAGGGGGGCACCACAGATACGCAGTATTTT. Translation: CASTIEREGGTTDTQYF.

This clone came up once. The chain joins TRBV6-1 to TRBJ1-4, with a weak D call TRBD1 (5 bases). V dropped 1 base and J dropped 10 bases, with 10 bases sitting between them. In germline, CDR1 is MNHNS, CDR2 SASEGT. CDR3 length: 13 residues. The CDR3, as DNA: TGTGCCAGCAGTGAAGTCAGGGTGGCAAAACTGTTTTTT. Protein: CASSEVRVAKLFF.

This clone appeared a single time. The rearrangement joins TRBV10-3 to TRBJ1-5; a possible D gene is TRBD1 (5 bases). There are 18 residues in the CDR3. Trimming removed 3 bases from V and 4 bases from J, with 22 bases in between. Germline loops: CDR1 ENHRY, CDR2 SYGVKD. The CDR3 bases are TGTGCCATCAGTGATGCGGGGCGAGGATTACGGCCAAATCAGCCCCAGCATTTT. This gives the protein CAISDAGRGLRPNQPQHF.

The V call is TRBV5-6, the J call TRBJ2-7, with 8 bases aligning to TRBD1. The length of the CDR3 is 12 residues. Germline-derived CDR1 and CDR2 are SGHDT and YYEEEE. V lost 3 bases, J lost 7 bases, and 3 bases stayed unmatched. CDR3 region: CASSWTGREQYF. CDR3 nucleotide sequence: TGTGCCAGCAGCTGGACAGGGCGGGAGCAGTACTTC.

The rearrangement joins TRBV9 to TRBJ2-3, with 7 bases identical to TRBD2. CDR1 is SGDLS and CDR2 is YYNGEE in the germline V gene. CDR3 size: 12 residues. V shed 7 bases, J shed 6 bases, and the junction held 5 bases outside the gene matches. The CDR3 DNA reads as TGTGCCAGCCCCTGGGAGGGGGATACGCAGTATTTT. It is translated as CASPWEGDTQYF.

The chain links TRBV9 to TRBJ2-1, with 14 bases aligning to TRBD2. This CDR3 has 20 amino acids. V shed 0 bases, J shed 0 bases, and the junction held 8 bases outside the gene matches. The germline V gene encodes CDR1 SGDLS and CDR2 YYNGEE. CDR3 protein: CASSVAGGLAGDSSYNEQFF. CDR3 sequence (DNA): TGTGCCAGCAGCGTAGCTGGGGGACTAGCGGGAGACAGCTCCTACAATGAGCAGTTCTTC.

The CDR3 loop is CASSLGHPFGYTF. In DNA form, the CDR3 reads TGTGCCAGCAGTTTAGGACACCCATTTGGCTACACCTTC. The chain is built from TRBV12-3 or TRBV12-4 and TRBJ1-2; D is uncertain. V lost 1 base and J 7 bases, leaving 10 bases between the germline ends. There are 13 residues in the CDR3.

The chain links TRBV5-6 to TRBJ2-2, with 12 bases fitting TRBD2. V shed 4 bases and J 4 bases; nucleotides not matched to a gene: 5. Germline values: CDR1 SGHDT, CDR2 YYEEEE. The CDR3 length is 16 residues. In DNA, the CDR3 is TGTGCCAGCAGCACAACTAGCGGGGGGATCACCGGGGAGCTGTTTTTT. It yields the protein CASSTTSGGITGELFF. Full variable domain (remainder filled in from reference TRBV5-6 and TRBJ2-2): DAGVTQSPTHLIKTRGQQVTLRCSPKSGHDTVSWYQQALGQGPQFIFQYYEEEERQRGNFPDRFSGHQFPNYSSELNVNALLLGDSALYLCASSTTSGGITGELFFGEGSRLTVL.

The chain recombines TRBV5-8 with TRBJ2-7; TRBD1 matches at 7 bases. This CDR3 spans 17 amino acids. Per the germline V gene, CDR1 is SGHTS and CDR2 is YDEGEE. After removal of 2 bases from V and 3 bases from J, the junction contained 14 bases not matched to a gene. This CDR3 is CASSFIKSGTADYEQYF. CDR3 sequence (DNA): TGTGCCAGCAGCTTTATAAAGTCCGGGACAGCGGACTACGAGCAGTACTTC. Variable domain in full (rest from reference TRBV5-8 and TRBJ2-7): EAGVTQSPTHLIKTRGQQATLRCSPISGHTSVYWYQQALGLGLQFLLWYDEGEERNRGNFPPRFSGRQFPNYSSELNVNALELEDSALYLCASSFIKSGTADYEQYFGPGTRLTVT.

The chain combines TRBV19 with TRBJ1-2, with TRBD1 matching 7 bases. The CDR3 has 14 amino acids. V was clipped by 0 bases and J by 3 bases; unmatched bases: 1. Germline V gene data show CDR1 as LNHDA and CDR2 as SQIVND (reference sequence). The CDR3 DNA sequence: TGTGCCAGTAGTATAGAGGGGACAGACTATGGCTACACCTTC. Amino acid sequence: CASSIEGTDYGYTF.

The chain has TRBV4-1 and TRBJ1-1; a possible D gene is TRBD1 (5 bases). Germline loops: CDR1 MGHRA, CDR2 YSYEKL. V lost 2 bases and J lost 0, with 13 bases in between. The CDR3 is 16 residues long. This CDR3 is CASSQILWGMNTEAFF. DNA of the CDR3: TGCGCCAGCAGCCAAATTCTGTGGGGCATGAACACTGAAGCTTTCTTT.

The table lists this clone with a count of one. V and J are TRBV18 and TRBJ2-6; TRBD2 might be the D (6 bases). Germline assignment: CDR1 KGHSH and CDR2 LQKENI. Trimming removed 0 bases at V and 2 bases at J, with 11 bases between. The CDR3 totals 17 residues. CDR3 sequence: CASSPPEGSAGANVLTF. The CDR3 nucleotides are TGTGCCAGCTCACCACCGGAGGGTTCGGCTGGGGCCAACGTCCTGACTTTC.

This clone is a singleton in its sample. The chain uses TRBV19 and TRBJ1-2; D not certain. V shed 3 bases and J shed 8 bases, with 10 bases lying between them. Germline CDR1 and CDR2: LNHDA and SQIVND (reference sequence). The CDR3 totals 12 residues. The chain's CDR3 is CASSIDGEGYTF. CDR3 coding DNA: TGTGCCAGTAGTATCGACGGGGAAGGCTACACCTTC.

A single count supports this clone. The CDR3 sequence: CASGCRDTEAFF. The CDR3 DNA reads TGTGCCAGCGGCTGCAGGGACACTGAAGCTTTCTTT. V gene TRBV21-1 combines with J gene TRBJ1-1; the table names TRBD1, a call not compared with the DNA. TRBV21-1 is designated a pseudogene. This CDR3 is 12 amino acids long.